This TCR beta chain was recorded in a study of cytomegalovirus exposure and HLA in healthy donors. Findings and caveats of the study: A few chains tied to CMV proved CMV antigen-specific in vitro. Later genetic work tied a missense DCLRE1C variant to beta-chain V and J trimming. As was reported, the HLA-A and HLA-B alleles of most subjects were accurately predicted from TCR beta sequences.

Comments on this clone: Its cognate antigen is unknown.

PCR was performed using 60 Vbeta and 13 Jbeta primers. Clones were sequenced by immunoSEQ multiplex PCR, and TCRdb holds only the in-frame ones, with some missing. The sample lists around 130,000 clones, about three fifths occurring once. The CDR3 covers 15 residues. V lost 2 bases, J lost 5 bases, and 3 bases stayed unmatched. Germline V CDR1 and CDR2: MNHNS, SASEGT. V is TRBV6-1 and J is TRBJ1-4, with TRBD1 matching over 9 bases. Sequencing used PBMCs. This sequence originates from a male donor in good health and CMV-seronegative. DNA for the CDR3: TGTGCCAGCAGTGAACCCGGGACAGGGAATGAAAAACTGTTTTTT. Translation gives CASSEPGTGNEKLFF.